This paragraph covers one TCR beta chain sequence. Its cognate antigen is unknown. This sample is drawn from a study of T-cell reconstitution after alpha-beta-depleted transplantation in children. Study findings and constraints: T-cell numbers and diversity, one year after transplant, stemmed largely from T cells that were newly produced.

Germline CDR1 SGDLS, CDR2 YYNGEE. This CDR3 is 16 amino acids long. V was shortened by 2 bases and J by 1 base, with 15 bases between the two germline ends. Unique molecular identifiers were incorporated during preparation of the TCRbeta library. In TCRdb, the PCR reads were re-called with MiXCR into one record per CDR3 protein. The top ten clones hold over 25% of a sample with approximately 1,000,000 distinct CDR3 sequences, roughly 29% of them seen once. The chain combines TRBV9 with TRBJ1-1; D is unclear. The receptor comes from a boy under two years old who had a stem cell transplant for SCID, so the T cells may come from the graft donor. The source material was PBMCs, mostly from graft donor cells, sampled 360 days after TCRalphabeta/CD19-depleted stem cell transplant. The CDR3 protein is CASSVTPHGQNTEAFF. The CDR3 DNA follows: TGTGCCAGCAGCGTGACTCCTCATGGCCAGAACACTGAAGCTTTCTTT.